Listed below are T cell receptor beta chains from one sample, sequenced in a study of cytomegalovirus exposure and HLA in healthy donors. The repertoire was sequenced with immunoSEQ multiplex PCR; TCRdb's copy has only in-frame clones and lacks some. The sample lists 95,000 to 150,000 clones, approximately 80% occurring once. Sequencing used PBMCs. The receptors stem from a woman in her thirties or forties in good health and CMV-seronegative. Both conserved end residues are part of each CDR3. Fields, in order: D gene, V gene, clone size, J gene, CDR3 DNA, CDR3 protein. The D gene is left open where the match is weak. Not every row has a clone size; where given, it reads once, few, many or a size class.

d_gene: NA
v_gene: TRBV18
abundance: NA
j_gene: TRBJ1-3
CDR3nt: TGTGCCAGCTCAGCCTATACCAGGGAATCTGGAAACACCATATATTTT
CDR3aa: CASSAYTRESGNTIYF

d_gene: NA
v_gene: TRBV5-6
abundance: few
j_gene: TRBJ1-1
CDR3nt: TGTGCCAGCAGCTTGAGGGAAGGGGTGGAAGCTTTCTTT
CDR3aa: CASSLREGVEAFF

d_gene: NA
v_gene: TRBV18
abundance: NA
j_gene: TRBJ2-1
CDR3nt: TGTGCCAGCGGCGAGACTAAGCCCAATGAGCAGTTCTTC
CDR3aa: CASGETKPNEQFF

d_gene: NA
v_gene: TRBV19
abundance: NA
j_gene: TRBJ1-1
CDR3nt: TGTGCCAGTACCCACCCCTCAGGAAAAGCTTTCTTT
CDR3aa: CASTHPSGKAFF

d_gene: TRBD1
v_gene: TRBV2
abundance: NA
j_gene: TRBJ2-7
CDR3nt: TGTGCCAGCAGTCGACAGGGGTATAGCTACGAGCAGTACTTC
CDR3aa: CASSRQGYSYEQYF

d_gene: NA
v_gene: TRBV11-2
abundance: NA
j_gene: TRBJ1-2
CDR3nt: TGTGCCAGCAGCTTCGTTCTGGGCAGGGCGTTCCCTAACTATGGCTACACCTTC
CDR3aa: CASSFVLGRAFPNYGYTF

d_gene: TRBD1
v_gene: TRBV7-9
abundance: few
j_gene: TRBJ1-2
CDR3nt: TGTGCCAGCAGCTTTGGCCAGGGGGCGCAGGGCTACACCTTC
CDR3aa: CASSFGQGAQGYTF

d_gene: NA
v_gene: TRBV7-2
abundance: few
j_gene: TRBJ2-3
CDR3nt: TGTGCCAGCAGCCGGCGGGCGAGTACAGATACGCAGTATTTT
CDR3aa: CASSRRASTDTQYF

d_gene: TRBD1
v_gene: TRBV4-2
abundance: once
j_gene: TRBJ2-1
CDR3nt: TGTGCCAGCAGCTCTACGCTGGACAGGACCTACAATGAGCAGTTCTTC
CDR3aa: CASSSTLDRTYNEQFF

d_gene: TRBD1
v_gene: TRBV11-2
abundance: once
j_gene: TRBJ1-3
CDR3nt: TGTGCCAGCAGCGTCCGGACAGGGGTTAGAAACACCATATATTTT
CDR3aa: CASSVRTGVRNTIYF

d_gene: TRBD2
v_gene: TRBV9
abundance: NA
j_gene: TRBJ2-4
CDR3nt: TGTGCCAGCAGCGTGCAGGGACTAGCGGGGGATATAGCCAAAAACATTCAGTACTTC
CDR3aa: CASSVQGLAGDIAKNIQYF

d_gene: NA
v_gene: TRBV11-2
abundance: NA
j_gene: TRBJ2-7
CDR3nt: TGTGCCAGCAGCTTACAGGGCTACGAGCAGTACTTC
CDR3aa: CASSLQGYEQYF

d_gene: NA
v_gene: TRBV27
abundance: NA
j_gene: TRBJ1-6
CDR3nt: TGTGCCAGCAGGAACAGGGAGAATAATTCACCCCTCCACTTT
CDR3aa: CASRNRENNSPLHF

d_gene: TRBD1
v_gene: TRBV5-1
abundance: NA
j_gene: TRBJ1-1
CDR3nt: TGCGCCAGCAGCCCACGTCCCGGGACAGGGGTAGGCACTGAAGCTTTCTTT
CDR3aa: CASSPRPGTGVGTEAFF

d_gene: TRBD1
v_gene: TRBV5-6
abundance: NA
j_gene: TRBJ1-2
CDR3nt: TGTGCCAGCAGCCACCTACGCCGACAGGGGTCGGTTGGCTACACCTTC
CDR3aa: CASSHLRRQGSVGYTF

d_gene: TRBD1
v_gene: TRBV7-6
abundance: NA
j_gene: TRBJ1-6
CDR3nt: TGTGCCAGCAAGACCGGGACAGGGAATTCACCCCTCCACTTT
CDR3aa: CASKTGTGNSPLHF

d_gene: TRBD2
v_gene: TRBV9
abundance: NA
j_gene: TRBJ2-1
CDR3nt: TGTGCCAGCCGACCCGCGGGGGGGTTCAATGAGCAGTTCTTC
CDR3aa: CASRPAGGFNEQFF

d_gene: TRBD1
v_gene: TRBV4-1
abundance: few
j_gene: TRBJ2-5
CDR3nt: TGCGCCAGCAGCCAAGTGGGACAGTTGGGGACCCAGTACTTC
CDR3aa: CASSQVGQLGTQYF

d_gene: NA
v_gene: TRBV29-1
abundance: few
j_gene: TRBJ1-1
CDR3nt: TGCAGCGTTGTGAGGGTCATGAACACTGAAGCTTTCTTT
CDR3aa: CSVVRVMNTEAFF

d_gene: TRBD2
v_gene: TRBV12-5
abundance: once
j_gene: TRBJ2-3
CDR3nt: TGTGCTAGTGGTTCGGGACTAGCGGTCTACACAGATACGCAGTATTTT
CDR3aa: CASGSGLAVYTDTQYF

d_gene: NA
v_gene: TRBV2
abundance: once
j_gene: TRBJ2-5
CDR3nt: TGTGCCAGCAGTGATGCCGGGGGAGTAATAAAAGAGACCCAGTACTTC
CDR3aa: CASSDAGGVIKETQYF

d_gene: TRBD1
v_gene: TRBV14
abundance: once
j_gene: TRBJ2-5
CDR3nt: TGTGCCAGCAGCCGGGGGACAGGGGCCAACCTACAAGAGACCCAGTACTTC
CDR3aa: CASSRGTGANLQETQYF

d_gene: TRBD2
v_gene: TRBV5-1
abundance: NA
j_gene: TRBJ2-1
CDR3nt: TGCGCCAGCAGCTTGGCGGGGACTAGCTACAATGAGCAGTTCTTC
CDR3aa: CASSLAGTSYNEQFF

d_gene: TRBD2
v_gene: TRBV7-2
abundance: NA
j_gene: TRBJ2-1
CDR3nt: TGTGCCAGCAGCACAAGGACTAGCGGGAGGGACTCCTACAATGAGCAGTTCTTC
CDR3aa: CASSTRTSGRDSYNEQFF

d_gene: NA
v_gene: TRBV6-1
abundance: NA
j_gene: TRBJ2-7
CDR3nt: TGTGCCAGCAGCCCGGGACACAACTACGAGCAGTACTTC
CDR3aa: CASSPGHNYEQYF

d_gene: NA
v_gene: TRBV7-2
abundance: once
j_gene: TRBJ1-6
CDR3nt: TGTGCCAGCAGCTTAATGGGAGGGGACAATTCACCCCTCCACTTT
CDR3aa: CASSLMGGDNSPLHF

d_gene: TRBD1
v_gene: TRBV6-1
abundance: NA
j_gene: TRBJ1-2
CDR3nt: TGTGCCAGCAGGAGGGGACAGGGGGTCTATGGCTACACCTTC
CDR3aa: CASRRGQGVYGYTF

d_gene: NA
v_gene: TRBV4-2
abundance: NA
j_gene: TRBJ1-2
CDR3nt: TGTGCCAGCAGCCCAATAACTAACCCCGGCTACACCTTC
CDR3aa: CASSPITNPGYTF

d_gene: TRBD1
v_gene: TRBV6-5
abundance: NA
j_gene: TRBJ2-7
CDR3nt: TGTGCCAGCAGTCTACGACAGGGTGTATACGAGCAGTACTTC
CDR3aa: CASSLRQGVYEQYF

d_gene: TRBD1
v_gene: TRBV18
abundance: NA
j_gene: TRBJ1-1
CDR3nt: TGTGCCAGCTCACCATCGGCGGGACAGGGGAACACTGAAGCTTTCTTT
CDR3aa: CASSPSAGQGNTEAFF

d_gene: TRBD1
v_gene: TRBV5-6
abundance: NA
j_gene: TRBJ2-1
CDR3nt: TGTGCCAGCAGCCCCCCCGGGACAGGGTTCCATCGTCAGTTCTTC
CDR3aa: CASSPPGTGFHRQFF

d_gene: TRBD1
v_gene: TRBV19
abundance: NA
j_gene: TRBJ1-1
CDR3nt: TGTGCCAGTAGTAATATTGGGACAGGGGGCGGAACTGAAGCTTTCTTT
CDR3aa: CASSNIGTGGGTEAFF

d_gene: NA
v_gene: TRBV10-1
abundance: few
j_gene: TRBJ1-1
CDR3nt: TGCGCCAGCAGCCGGACAGAGAACACTGAAGCTTTCTTT
CDR3aa: CASSRTENTEAFF

d_gene: TRBD2
v_gene: TRBV6-6
abundance: NA
j_gene: TRBJ2-7
CDR3nt: TGTGCCAGCAGTTACGAGCGGACTAGCAGTTACGAGCAGTACTTC
CDR3aa: CASSYERTSSYEQYF

d_gene: NA
v_gene: TRBV19
abundance: once
j_gene: TRBJ2-6
CDR3nt: TGTGCCAGTAGTAGACTCTCTGGGGCCAACGTCCTGACTTTC
CDR3aa: CASSRLSGANVLTF